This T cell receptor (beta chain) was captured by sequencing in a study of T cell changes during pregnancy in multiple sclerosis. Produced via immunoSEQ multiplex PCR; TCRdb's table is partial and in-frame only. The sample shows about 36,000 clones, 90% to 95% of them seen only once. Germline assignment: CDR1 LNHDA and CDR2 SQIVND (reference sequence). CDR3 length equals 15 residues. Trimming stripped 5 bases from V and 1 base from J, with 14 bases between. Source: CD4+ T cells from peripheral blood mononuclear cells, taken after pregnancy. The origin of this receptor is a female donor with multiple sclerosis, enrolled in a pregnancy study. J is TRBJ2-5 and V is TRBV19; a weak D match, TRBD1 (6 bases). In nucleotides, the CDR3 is TGTGCCAGTAGTGTAGGAACAGGGACCCAAGAGACCCAGTACTTC. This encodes CASSVGTGTQETQYF.